These T cell receptor beta chains were read from a single sample in a study of shared clonotypes between healthy human individuals. Generated by immunoSEQ multiplex PCR, the TCRdb table keeps only in-frame clones and is missing some. There are around 980,000 clones in the sample; roughly 74% occur only once, and roughly 0.65% lies in the top ten. Sequencing was carried out using memory CD4+ T cells from PBMCs. All receptors come from a man younger than 35 in good health. Some clones in this sample may be carry-over from other donors' samples. Each CDR3 is given with its conserved first and last residue. A D gene is named only where the DNA matches it firmly.

v_gene	d_gene	j_gene	CDR3aa
TRBV6-1	TRBD2	TRBJ2-1	CASSERGDYNEQFF
TRBV13	TRBD2	TRBJ2-7	CASSHLSGRPSHEQYF
TRBV27	-	TRBJ2-7	CASSWNRAHDEQYF
TRBV29-1	TRBD1	TRBJ1-2	CSDQGDNYGYTF
TRBV6-5	-	TRBJ1-5	CASTGPNSNQPQHF
TRBV2	-	TRBJ1-2	CATSDQVTGGYTF
TRBV7-9	-	TRBJ1-3	CASSLAESGNTIYF
TRBV7-8	-	TRBJ2-7	CASSSSGGEQYF
TRBV5-1	-	TRBJ2-7	CASSLYPGTYEQYF
TRBV29-1	TRBD1	TRBJ1-1	CSVIRDSRQAFF
TRBV7-9	-	TRBJ2-3	CASSVNSDTQYF
TRBV28	-	TRBJ1-2	CASRTTDYYGYTF
TRBV7-3	-	TRBJ2-3	CASSLGTLGKADTQYF
TRBV6-5	TRBD2	TRBJ2-7	CASGTSGTRVSEQYF
TRBV4-2	-	TRBJ2-3	CASSQDRTRGQYF
TRBV7-9	-	TRBJ1-1	CASSLAWDTEAFF
TRBV28	TRBD2	TRBJ2-3	CASSFTAYGTSGSTDTQYF
TRBV20-1	-	TRBJ2-1	CSATGTEQFF
TRBV25-1	-	TRBJ2-5	CASSEAPETQYF
TRBV7-2	TRBD2	TRBJ2-1	CASSFASGSYNEQFF
TRBV5-1	-	TRBJ1-2	CASSASGIYGYTF
TRBV11-3	TRBD1	TRBJ2-7	CASSPHGQDTPGEQYF
TRBV19	TRBD1	TRBJ2-7	CASSKRTGSCEQYF
TRBV28	-	TRBJ1-1	CASRPGPGEAFF
TRBV5-1	TRBD2	TRBJ2-2	CASSFGLAGVNTGELFF
TRBV6-7	-	TRBJ2-3	CASNQGGGYRTDTQYF
TRBV30	-	TRBJ1-2	CAWSASRANGYTF
TRBV6-1	TRBD1	TRBJ1-5	CASSDPDRRREHF
TRBV6-1	-	TRBJ1-5	CASNSHRNNQPQHF
TRBV15	-	TRBJ2-7	CATSRARDSSDEQYF
TRBV28	-	TRBJ1-6	CASSPFAAVRFHF
TRBV4-2	-	TRBJ2-3	CASSQDGASTDTQYF
TRBV4-3	TRBD2	TRBJ2-1	CASSRRLAPEASEQFF
TRBV9	TRBD2	TRBJ2-2	CASSVGLAGRQATGELFF
TRBV15	TRBD1	TRBJ1-3	CATSLGGGGNTIYF
TRBV27	TRBD1	TRBJ1-2	CASRPSGQPYGYTF
TRBV20-1	-	TRBJ2-1	CSAREYLPPFF
TRBV28	TRBD2	TRBJ2-5	CASSFGGEGETQYF
TRBV9	TRBD1	TRBJ2-3	CASGQGADTQYF
TRBV30	TRBD1	TRBJ1-5	CAWSGTGNQPQHF
TRBV7-9	TRBD1	TRBJ1-2	CASSLGPTQGQPRGYTF
TRBV2	TRBD2	TRBJ2-5	CASSGRTSLETQYF
TRBV28	TRBD2	TRBJ2-2	CASSLGRVRTGELFF
TRBV7-9	-	TRBJ1-4	CASSLGPEKLFF
TRBV5-4	TRBD1	TRBJ2-7	CASSFGQGAGYEQYF
TRBV28	TRBD2	TRBJ2-5	CASSFRGGPTGAQYF
TRBV11-3	TRBD2	TRBJ2-7	CASSLLAVLYEQYF
TRBV28	-	TRBJ1-2	CASSSPPRGNYGYTF